One sample yielded the 8 T cell receptor gamma chains listed below, sequenced in a study of intestinal T cells in coeliac disease. TRG repertoires were amplified with LymphoTrack primers from roughly 0.2 ug of biopsy DNA. TCRdb reapplied CATT to the multiplex PCR reads. The repertoire holds hundreds of gamma-chain clones, approximately 49% seen once, with 17% in the top ten. Each case's genomic DNA was extracted from ten roughly 5-µm formalin-fixed paraffin-embedded scrolls. The source material was a duodenal biopsy. The receptors stem from a human donor with celiac disease.

The rearrangement joins TRGV2 to TRGJP2. V lost 3 bases, J lost 11 bases, and 6 bases stayed unmatched. The germline V gene has CDR1 EGSNGY and CDR2 YDSYNSKV. The CDR3 runs 12 residues. CDR3 bases: TGTGCCACCTGGGACTCCGGGTGGATCAAGACGTTT. Translated: CATWDSGWIKTF.

Regarding this clone: TCRdb assigns this DNA the protein of a much larger clone, which departs from its translation at residue 14; this likely reflects a read error, and the protein shown comes from translating the DNA. This chain's CDR3 is CATWDSLETGWFKVF. The CDR3 DNA sequence: TGTGCCACCTGGGACAGTCTCGAGACTGGTTGGTTCAAGGTATTT. The chain has TRGV3 and TRGJP1. The J call may be mistaken, given a closer DNA end match to TRGJP. The CDR3 is 15 residues long. The germline V gene encodes CDR1 VTNTFY and CDR2 YDVSTARD (reference sequence).

The CDR3 protein is CAAWDSINYYKKLF. The CDR3 DNA reads TGTGCTGCGTGGGATTCCATAAATTATTATAAGAAACTCTTT. The chain carries TRGV10 and TRGJ1 or TRGJ2. TRGV10 is known as an ORF, though its function is uncertain. The CDR3 sequence is 14 residues long. With 8 bases clipped from V and 1 base from J, the junction kept 9 bases outside the gene matches.

This clone is termed hyperexpanded (1% or more). The V call is TRGV8, the J call TRGJP2. The length of the CDR3 is 12 residues. The ends lost 1 base at V and 7 bases at J; junction bases unmatched: 0. Germline CDR1 and CDR2: VENAVY and YDSYNSRV. CDR3 sequence reads: CATWDSDWIKTF. The CDR3 bases are TGTGCCACCTGGGATAGTGATTGGATCAAGACGTTT.

The chain carries TRGV10 and TRGJ1 or TRGJ2. TRGV10 is known as an ORF, though its function is uncertain. V shed 13 bases, J shed 8 bases, and the junction held 21 bases outside the gene matches. The CDR3 contains 14 residues. CDR3 residues: CAGVTIIPRDKKLF. DNA for the CDR3: TGTGCTGGCGTGACCATTATACCCCGAGATAAGAAACTCTTT.

This clone was counted between two and nine times. The TCRdb protein comes from a much larger clone and disagrees with this DNA's translation at residue 3, likely due to a read error; the protein given here is derived from the DNA. The chain carries TRGV3 and TRGJ1 or TRGJ2. The CDR3 covers 13 residues. The germline V gene encodes CDR1 VTNTFY and CDR2 YDVSTARD (reference sequence). CDR3 protein: CAAWDVIYYKKLF. As DNA, the CDR3 is TGTGCCGCCTGGGACGTCATTTATTATAAGAAACTCTTT.

This chain connects TRGV2 to TRGJ1 or TRGJ2. The germline CDR1 and CDR2 sequences are EGSNGY and YDSYNSKV. Germline trimming cut 12 bases from V and 9 bases from J; bases unmatched to any gene: 17. The CDR3 length is 12 residues. This CDR3 reads CAHPGRASKKLF. For the CDR3, the DNA is TGTGCCCACCCGGGACGGGCGAGTAAGAAACTCTTT.

This clone turned up a few times. Relative to the germline gene, one junction end is altered; a read error may explain this. V is TRGV4 and J is TRGJ1 or TRGJ2. Germline CDR1 EGSTGY, CDR2 YDSYTSSV. This CDR3 comprises 14 residues. This chain's CDR3 is CATWGWAAYNKKLF. CDR3 nucleotides: TGTGCCACCTGGGGATGGGCGGCTTATAATAAGAAACTCTTT.